Included here is one T cell receptor (beta chain) sequence, with context. This record belongs to a study of blood T cell repertoires in COVID-19. This CDR3 spans 14 amino acids. Germline V gene lookup returns CDR1 MNHEY and CDR2 SVGAGI. Unmatched junction bases numbered 5, after V lost 6 bases and J lost 3 bases. Generated by immunoSEQ multiplex PCR, the TCRdb table keeps only in-frame clones and is missing some. The sample includes over 50,000 clones, around nine tenths of them seen just once. The sequencing input was peripheral blood. The rearrangement joins TRBV6-5 to TRBJ2-7; the match to TRBD1 covers 10 bases. The sequence was obtained from a human donor with active COVID-19. The donor label of this sample is uncertain. CDR3 protein: CASSPGTGVYEQYF. In DNA, the CDR3 is TGTGCCAGCAGCCCCGGGACAGGGGTCTACGAGCAGTACTTC.